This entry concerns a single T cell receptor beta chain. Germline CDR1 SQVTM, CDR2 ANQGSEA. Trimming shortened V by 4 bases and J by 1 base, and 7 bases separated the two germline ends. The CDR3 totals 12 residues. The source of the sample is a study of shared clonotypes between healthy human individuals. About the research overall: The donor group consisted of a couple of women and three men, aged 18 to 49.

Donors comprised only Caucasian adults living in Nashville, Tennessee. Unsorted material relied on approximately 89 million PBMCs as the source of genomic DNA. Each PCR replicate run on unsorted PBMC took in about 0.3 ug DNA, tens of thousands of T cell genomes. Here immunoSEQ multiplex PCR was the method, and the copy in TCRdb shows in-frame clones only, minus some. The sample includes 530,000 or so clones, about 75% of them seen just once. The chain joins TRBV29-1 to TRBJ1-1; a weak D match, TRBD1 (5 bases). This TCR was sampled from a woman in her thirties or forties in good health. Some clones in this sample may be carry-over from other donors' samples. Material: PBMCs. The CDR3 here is CSVGDANTEAFF. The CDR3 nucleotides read TGCAGCGTTGGGGACGCGAACACTGAAGCTTTCTTT.